Reported below is one T cell receptor (beta chain). Which antigen it targets is not known. No much larger clone exists at a distance of one base, and base qualities are not known. This specimen belongs to a study of T cells in tuberculosis (dated by TCRdb to the late 2010s). Turning to the overall study: In the study, CD1B tetramers and high-throughput TCR immunosequencing were combined to characterize T cells specific for the mycobacterial lipid antigen glucose monomycolate (GMM). With 9 to 11 people per group, a South African clinical cohort compared IGRA-negative adolescents, IGRA-positive adolescents with latent tuberculosis, and adults with active tuberculosis. Active tuberculosis patient PBMC were archived before or within 7 days of starting standard anti-tuberculosis treatment. What the study reported, not specific to this receptor: With the diverse GMM-specific repertoire as input, a classifier achieved 85% to 90% accuracy (AUROC 0.75 to 0.95), whereas GEM motif frequencies as input gave 70% accuracy. Active tuberculosis TCR-alpha repertoires showed smaller mean NN-distances to GMM-specific TCRs than IGRA-negative controls, suggesting clonal expansion of these TCRs. Which clinical samples got chosen depended on the availability of cryopreserved specimens, and the active tuberculosis cases were adults, whereas the controls were adolescents. The smaller NN-distances were partly driven by shorter CDR3-alpha lengths in active tuberculosis patients, and the difference for TCR-beta did not reach statistical significance.

The CDR3, from cysteine to phenylalanine, totals 13 residues. Of all the DNA, just the CDR3 is kept, 39 bases in frame from base 1. Cut back by 0 bases and 12 bases, the V and J ends lie 16 bases apart. The germline V gene yields SGHDT for CDR1 and YYEEEE for CDR2. TCR libraries were generated with the immunoSEQ multiplex PCR assay, using TCR-beta and/or TCR-alpha/delta assays for each sample. The Illumina high-throughput platform was used to sequence the amplified TCR libraries. For the original study's pipeline: Clustering and dimensionality reduction relied on pairwise TCRdist distances among GMM-specific receptors from T cells that were either sorted ex vivo or expanded in vitro. The score assigned to each clinical repertoire was mean NN-distance, meaning the average TCRdist to the nearest 10% of tetramer-positive reference sequences. GEM TCR motif frequency was calculated as the fraction of unique TCRs that matched known GEM sequences in V/J usage and CDR3 length. Active tuberculosis was classified by linear discriminant analysis with leave-one-out cross-validation, implemented in scikit-learn. What TCRdb holds here is the immuneACCESS table cut down to in-frame rearrangements. Part of the clones is not present; checked against another copy, under half of the missing clones reflect an unresolved V gene, and the others are unexplained. The DNA gave D and trimming, while V, J and clone size come from that table. The sample includes about 49,000 clones, with around 96% observed a single time. The top ten clones comprise over 1.1% of the sample.

This specimen's time point label, interpreted: new active TB diagnosis, blood taken before or within 7 days of starting treatment. The patients with active tuberculosis were newly diagnosed, HIV-seronegative South African adults aged 18 years or older. Active tuberculosis was confirmed by positive sputum smear microscopy and/or positive M. tuberculosis culture. Immunosequencing was performed on unsorted cryopreserved PBMC, with 90,000 to 100,000 T cells per clinical donor covered on average. This sequence was found in an adult with tuberculosis. Sequencing was performed on PBMCs, taken at tuberculosis diagnosis. The V gene is TRBV5-6 and the J gene is TRBJ2-7, with TRBD1 as a weak D call on 6 bases. The sequenced DNA is TGTGCCAGCAGCTTGGAAGGGACAAAATCAGGGTACTTC. Its protein is CASSLEGTKSGYF.